This T cell receptor (beta chain) was identified in a study of blood T cell repertoires in COVID-19. Study details: From T cells, B-cell-depleted T cells, or PBMCs came the material, which was cDNA or gDNA.

Assay used: immunoSEQ multiplex PCR; TCRdb lists only in-frame clones, some missing. The repertoire holds about 230,000 clones, roughly 79% seen once, with around 7.5% in the top ten. The germline gives CDR1 MDHEN, CDR2 SYDVKM. J lost 1 base, V lost 3 bases, and 2 bases had no gene match. The CDR3 is made up of 15 amino acids. What was sequenced was peripheral blood. The sequence was collected from a woman aged 80 or over with COVID-19, enrolled during active disease. The chain carries TRBV28 and TRBJ2-5, with 10 bases that match TRBD2. The CDR3 DNA reads TGTGCCAGCAGTTTCAGCGGGAGGGGCCAAGAGACCCAGTACTTC. Its translation: CASSFSGRGQETQYF. Looking up the rest from reference TRBV28 and TRBJ2-5 gives the full variable domain: DVKVTQSSRYLVKRTGEKVFLECVQDMDHENMFWYRQDPGLGLRLIYFSYDVKMKEKGDIPEGYSVSREKKERFSLILESASTNQTSMYLCASSFSGRGQETQYFGPGTRLLVL.